The 30 T cell receptor beta chains listed next were all sequenced from one sample in a study of CD8 T cells in Susac syndrome. Reverse transcription of roughly 0.5 to 1 ug RNA used random hexamers. TCRdb called the immunoSEQ multiplex PCR reads again in MiXCR, with one record for every CDR3 protein. This sample carries approximately 83,000 distinct CDR3 sequences, nearly 95% of them seen once, and the ten largest clones take under 1%. What was sequenced was CD8+ T cells from PBMCs. The source of these receptors is a human donor with Susac syndrome.

The chain combines TRBV2 with TRBJ1-2; D call uncertain. The CDR3 sequence is 15 residues long. Germline lookup yields CDR1 SNHLY and CDR2 FYNNEI. Trimming removed 4 bases at V and 0 bases at J, with 12 bases between. In nucleotides, the CDR3 is TGTGCCAGCAGTGGCTGGCAGGACGCTAACTATGGCTACACCTTC. Its translation: CASSGWQDANYGYTF.

The gene calls are TRBV29-1 and TRBJ2-1; a weak D match, TRBD1 (7 bases). Trimming shortened V by 7 bases and J by 9 bases, and 13 bases separated the two germline ends. The CDR3 is 11 residues long. Germline V gene data show CDR1 as SQVTM and CDR2 as ANQGSEA. CDR3 loop: CSDGGGGEQFF. CDR3 sequence (DNA): TGCAGCGATGGAGGGGGCGGTGAGCAGTTCTTC.

The V call is TRBV30, the J call TRBJ2-2; tentatively, D is TRBD2 (5 bases). Germline V CDR1 and CDR2: GTSNPN, SVGIG (reference sequence). The V gene lost 0 bases and the J gene lost 0 bases, with 14 bases spanning the gap. The CDR3 runs to 17 residues. CDR3 in DNA: TGTGCCTGGAGTGTACTGAGGGAACCCGCGAACACCGGGGAGCTGTTTTTT. Residues: CAWSVLREPANTGELFF.

The CDR3 DNA follows: TGTGCCAGCAGCTTAGCCGCCACACCGCCCGGAGATACGCAGTATTTT. This translates into CASSLAATPPGDTQYF. The V and J genes are TRBV7-9 and TRBJ2-3; D gene ambiguous. Germline V lookup: CDR1 SEHNR, CDR2 FQNEAQ (reference sequence). The CDR3 consists of 16 residues. V was pared by 0 bases and J by 5 bases, with 15 bases between.

The chain combines TRBV7-9 with TRBJ2-7; D uncertain. The CDR3 covers 14 residues. Germline assignment: CDR1 SEHNR and CDR2 FQNEAQ (reference sequence). The V end lost 2 bases, the J end lost 4 bases, and 12 bases lay between the germline ends. The DNA of the CDR3 is TGTGCCAGCAGCTTAATTCACCCTCCATACGAGCAGTACTTC. This translates into CASSLIHPPYEQYF. The whole variable domain, filled in from reference TRBV7-9 and TRBJ2-7, reads DTGVSQNPRHKITKRGQNVTFRCDPISEHNRLYWYRQTLGQGPEFLTYFQNEAQLEKSRLLSDRFSAERPKGSFSTLEIQRTEQGDSAMYLCASSLIHPPYEQYFGPGTRLTVT.

CDR3 coding DNA: TGTGCCTGGAGTGGGGAGGAGGGTTTTCAGCCCCAGCATTTT. It translates to CAWSGEEGFQPQHF. The chain recombines TRBV30 with TRBJ1-5; D uncertain. Germline CDR1 reads GTSNPN; CDR2 reads SVGIG (reference sequence). This CDR3 has 14 residues. Trimming stripped 1 base from V and 6 bases from J, with 13 bases between. The full variable domain, in which reference TRBV30 and TRBJ1-5 provide the parts outside the CDR3, is SQTIHQWPATLVQPVGSPLSLECTVEGTSNPNLYWYRQAAGRGLQLLFYSVGIGQISSEVPQNLSASRPQDRQFILSSKKLLLSDSGFYLCAWSGEEGFQPQHFGDGTRLSIL.

V and J are TRBV7-8 and TRBJ2-7; D is unclear. The CDR3 loop spans 14 amino acids. Trimming cost V 5 bases and J 5 bases, with 16 bases left between them. CDR1 and CDR2 (germline): SGHVS, FQNEAQ. The CDR3 is CASSPLKILNEQYF. CDR3 DNA sequence: TGTGCCAGCAGCCCGCTAAAAATTCTTAACGAGCAGTACTTC.

This chain links TRBV27 with TRBJ1-3; D gene unclear. CDR3 length: 11 residues. V lost 3 bases, J lost 3 bases, and 0 bases lay in between. Germline lookup yields CDR1 MNHEY and CDR2 SMNVEV (reference sequence). The CDR3 protein is CASSFGNTIYF. DNA of the CDR3: TGTGCCAGCAGTTTTGGAAACACCATATATTTT.

The rearrangement links TRBV15 to TRBJ1-2, with D unresolved. V was cut by 0 bases and J by 4 bases, with 24 bases left in between. CDR1 and CDR2 (germline): LNHNV, YYDKDF (reference sequence). The CDR3 totals 19 residues. CDR3 nucleotides: TGTGCCACCAGCAGAGATCGAGTGGGGTCCAGTACCGGGAGCTATGGCTACACCTTC. Translated: CATSRDRVGSSTGSYGYTF. The full variable domain, completed using reference TRBV15 and TRBJ1-2, is DAMVIQNPRYQVTQFGKPVTLSCSQTLNHNVMYWYQQKSSQAPKLLFHYYDKDFNNEADTPDNFQSRRPNTSFCFLDIRSPGLGDTAMYLCATSRDRVGSSTGSYGYTFGSGTRLTVV.

This clonotype appeared once. V is TRBV29-1 and J is TRBJ2-1, with no clear D. Trimming removed 7 bases at V and 7 bases at J, with 8 bases between. Germline V gene data show CDR1 as SQVTM and CDR2 as ANQGSEA. The CDR3 length is 10 residues. CDR3 DNA sequence: TGCAGCGCCCAGCCTAATGAGCAGTTCTTC. It encodes CSAQPNEQFF.

CDR3 DNA: TGTGCCAGCAGTGAATATGACGGGACCGAGCAGTACTTC. Its protein is CASSEYDGTEQYF. This chain joins TRBV25-1 and TRBJ2-7; either TRBD1 or TRBD2 may fit D (5 bases each). Germline-derived CDR1 and CDR2 are MGHDK and SYGVNS. This CDR3 spans 13 amino acids. Trimming cost V 0 bases and J 6 bases, with 9 bases left between them.

The chain has TRBV27 and TRBJ2-7, with D possibly TRBD2 on 5 matching bases. The CDR3 consists of 15 residues. Germline values: CDR1 MNHEY, CDR2 SMNVEV (reference sequence). V dropped 2 bases and J dropped 7 bases, with 18 bases sitting between them. CDR3 loop: CASSLIDGQRGEQYF. For the CDR3, the DNA is TGTGCCAGCAGTTTAATCGATGGGCAGCGAGGGGAGCAGTACTTC.

The gene calls are TRBV6-5 and TRBJ2-1, with 12 bases aligning to TRBD2. This CDR3 contains 19 residues. Per germline, CDR1 MNHEY and CDR2 SVGAGI. Unmatched junction bases numbered 16, after V lost 0 bases and J lost 10 bases. CDR3 sequence reads: CASSYSPLPSGRASGEQFF. CDR3 coding DNA: TGTGCCAGCAGTTACTCGCCCCTGCCTAGCGGGAGGGCCTCGGGGGAGCAGTTCTTC.

This sequence joins TRBV27 and TRBJ2-5; D uncertain. Trimming took 7 bases from V and 0 from J, leaving 9 bases between them. The CDR3 has 13 residues. The germline V gene encodes CDR1 MNHEY and CDR2 SMNVEV (reference sequence). The CDR3 spells CASNSPYQETQYF. CDR3 bases: TGTGCCAGCAATTCCCCCTACCAAGAGACCCAGTACTTC.

The chain carries TRBV30 and TRBJ1-3; perhaps TRBD1 as D (5 bases). CDR1 and CDR2 from the germline V gene are GTSNPN and SVGIG (reference sequence). This CDR3 spans 11 amino acids. V was shortened by 7 bases and J by 8 bases, with 12 bases between the two germline ends. The CDR3 bases are TGTGCCTTCCCGGGGCCGGACACCATATATTTT. Its protein is CAFPGPDTIYF. Complete variable domain (other parts from reference TRBV30 and TRBJ1-3): SQTIHQWPATLVQPVGSPLSLECTVEGTSNPNLYWYRQAAGRGLQLLFYSVGIGQISSEVPQNLSASRPQDRQFILSSKKLLLSDSGFYLCAFPGPDTIYFGEGSWLTVV.

The chain recombines TRBV29-1 with TRBJ1-2, with 9 nucleotides matching TRBD1. There are 13 residues in the CDR3. CDR1 is SQVTM and CDR2 is ANQGSEA in the germline V gene. V shed 6 bases, J shed 5 bases, and the junction held 7 bases outside the gene matches. The CDR3 reads CSVVTGTGYGYTF. The DNA of the CDR3 is TGCAGCGTCGTAACCGGGACAGGGTATGGCTACACCTTC. The variable domain in full, completed from reference TRBV29-1 and TRBJ1-2, reads SAVISQKPSRDICQRGTSLTIQCQVDSQVTMMFWYRQQPGQSLTLIATANQGSEATYESGFVIDKFPISRPNLTFSTLTVSNMSPEDSSIYLCSVVTGTGYGYTFGSGTRLTVV.

J is TRBJ2-3 and V is TRBV4-3; TRBD2 might be the D (6 bases). CDR3 length: 15 amino acids. Germline CDR1 reads LGHNA; CDR2 reads YSLEER. The germline V and J ends were trimmed by 8 bases and 2 bases, with 17 bases remaining between them. As DNA, the CDR3 is TGCGCCAGCCGCCGCGGGACGGGGAACACAGATACGCAGTATTTT. It specifies CASRRGTGNTDTQYF.

The chain combines TRBV15 with TRBJ2-5; 11 nucleotides align to TRBD1. The germline V gene encodes CDR1 LNHNV and CDR2 YYDKDF (reference sequence). The V gene end was trimmed by 5 bases and the J gene end by 4 bases; junction bases not matched to a gene: 6. The length of the CDR3 is 15 residues. This CDR3 reads CATSPGTGGPETQYF. The CDR3 DNA reads TGTGCCACCAGCCCCGGGACAGGGGGGCCAGAGACCCAGTACTTC.

The CDR3 protein is CASSQDSPQGLVGSDSPLHF. The CDR3 region has the DNA TGTGCCAGCAGCCAAGATTCCCCACAGGGTCTGGTAGGCTCTGATTCACCCCTCCACTTT. This chain joins TRBV4-2 and TRBJ1-6; D may be TRBD1 (6 bases). The germline V gene encodes CDR1 LGHNA and CDR2 YNFKEQ. Trimming shortened V by 0 bases and J by 8 bases, and 26 bases separated the two germline ends. The CDR3 covers 20 residues.

In DNA, the CDR3 is TGTGCCAGCAGCCAAGAAGGCGGGGGGGCCGGTGAGCAGTTCTTC. As protein: CASSQEGGGAGEQFF. V and J are TRBV4-2 and TRBJ2-1, with 9 positions matching TRBD2. V shed 0 bases, J shed 9 bases, and the junction held 6 bases outside the gene matches. Germline assignment: CDR1 LGHNA and CDR2 YNFKEQ. This CDR3 contains 15 residues.

The chain recombines TRBV11-2 with TRBJ2-7, with D possibly matching TRBD1 (6 bases). V was pared by 0 bases and J by 3 bases, with 15 bases between. Looked up from germline, CDR1 is SGHAT and CDR2 is FQNNGV. This CDR3 comprises 16 residues. In DNA form, the CDR3 reads TGTGCCAGCAGCTTAGATCCGAGGACAGATAACTACGAGCAGTACTTC. It yields the protein CASSLDPRTDNYEQYF.

V and J are TRBV7-2 and TRBJ2-7, with TRBD1 matching over 8 bases. V trimming: 7 bases; J trimming: 1 base; junction bases outside the gene matches: 9. Germline V gives CDR1 SGHTA, CDR2 FQGNSA. The CDR3 length is 15 residues. CDR3 DNA: TGTGCCAGCATTCCTTCCGGGGACAGGTCCTACGAGCAGTACTTC. It is translated as CASIPSGDRSYEQYF.

The CDR3 region has the DNA TGTGCCAGTAGTATAGGGGACAGGGGGGAGCTGTTTTTT. Amino acids: CASSIGDRGELFF. The chain employs TRBV19 and TRBJ2-2; 8 bases are a match to TRBD1. The V gene's germline CDR1 is LNHDA and CDR2 SQIVND (reference sequence). The CDR3 has 13 residues. Unmatched junction bases numbered 0, after V lost 1 base and J lost 8 bases.

This clonotype was detected once. V is TRBV20-1 and J is TRBJ2-1; D possibly corresponds to TRBD1 (6 bases). The CDR3 runs 15 residues. In germline, CDR1 is DFQATT, CDR2 SNEGSKA (reference sequence). V shed 7 bases and J shed 2 bases, with 18 bases lying between them. The CDR3 sequence: CSGSPGRGAYNEQFF. CDR3 sequence (DNA): TGCAGTGGTTCGCCGGGCAGGGGCGCCTACAATGAGCAGTTCTTC.

J is TRBJ2-3 and V is TRBV29-1; tentative D call: TRBD2 (6 bases). This CDR3 spans 15 amino acids. Germline V gives CDR1 SQVTM, CDR2 ANQGSEA. V shed 3 bases and J shed 6 bases, with 19 bases lying between them. The CDR3 here is CSVDSPSEAWDTQYF. In nucleotides, the CDR3 is TGCAGCGTTGACTCTCCTAGCGAAGCTTGGGATACGCAGTATTTT.

CDR3 in amino acids: CASSLDGGTYEQYF. The CDR3 nucleotides read TGTGCCAGCAGCTTAGATGGAGGGACCTACGAGCAGTACTTC. The rearrangement uses TRBV13 and TRBJ2-7, with a tentative D call TRBD2 (6 bases). Germline CDR1 is PRHDT and CDR2 is FYEKMQ (reference sequence). Between the trimmed V and J ends, which lost 1 base and 2 bases, there was a span of 9 bases. This CDR3 is built from 14 residues.

The V call is TRBV13, the J call TRBJ1-1, with 10 nucleotides matching TRBD1. The CDR3 spans 15 residues. CDR1 and CDR2 (germline): PRHDT, FYEKMQ (reference sequence). The trim removed 6 bases at V and 4 bases at J, leaving 8 bases unmatched. Here the CDR3 reads CASRETGGISTEAFF. As DNA, the CDR3 is TGTGCCAGCAGGGAGACAGGGGGCATAAGCACTGAAGCTTTCTTT.

The V call is TRBV4-3, the J call TRBJ2-2, with no clear D. The CDR3 loop spans 15 amino acids. Trimming cost V 1 base and J 7 bases, with 13 bases left between them. Germline-derived CDR1 and CDR2 are LGHNA and YSLEER. The CDR3 here is CASSQVADGSGELFF. CDR3 in DNA: TGCGCCAGCAGCCAAGTGGCCGACGGCAGCGGGGAGCTGTTTTTT.

The chain combines TRBV29-1 with TRBJ1-2, with D possibly matching TRBD1 (5 bases). The germline V gene has CDR1 SQVTM and CDR2 ANQGSEA. Trimming cost V 0 bases and J 7 bases, with 21 bases left between them. The CDR3 is 16 amino acids. The CDR3 nucleotides are TGCAGCGTTGAAGATCTGTTTATGGGTGGCGGGGGTGGCTACACCTTC. It translates to CSVEDLFMGGGGGYTF. The entire variable domain, with the rest obtained from reference TRBV29-1 and TRBJ1-2, is as follows: SAVISQKPSRDICQRGTSLTIQCQVDSQVTMMFWYRQQPGQSLTLIATANQGSEATYESGFVIDKFPISRPNLTFSTLTVSNMSPEDSSIYLCSVEDLFMGGGGGYTFGSGTRLTVV.

The chain combines TRBV28 with TRBJ2-5; D is ambiguous. Germline CDR1 is MDHEN and CDR2 is SYDVKM. The germline V and J ends were trimmed by 2 bases and 6 bases, with 4 bases remaining between them. CDR3 length: 11 amino acids. CDR3 sequence (DNA): TGTGCCAGCAGTTTACTCAAGACCCAGTACTTC. Translating gives CASSLLKTQYF.